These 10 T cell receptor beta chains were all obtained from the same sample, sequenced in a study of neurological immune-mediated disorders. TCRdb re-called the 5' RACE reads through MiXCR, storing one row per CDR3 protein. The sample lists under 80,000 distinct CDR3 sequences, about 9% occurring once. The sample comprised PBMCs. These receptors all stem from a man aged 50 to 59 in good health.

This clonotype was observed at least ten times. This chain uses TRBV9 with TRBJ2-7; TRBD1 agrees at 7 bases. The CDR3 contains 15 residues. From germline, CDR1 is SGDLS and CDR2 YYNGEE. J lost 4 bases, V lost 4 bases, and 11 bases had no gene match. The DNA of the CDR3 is TGTGCCAGCAGCCCACCGGGACAGAGGAGTTACGAGCAGTACTTC. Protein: CASSPPGQRSYEQYF.

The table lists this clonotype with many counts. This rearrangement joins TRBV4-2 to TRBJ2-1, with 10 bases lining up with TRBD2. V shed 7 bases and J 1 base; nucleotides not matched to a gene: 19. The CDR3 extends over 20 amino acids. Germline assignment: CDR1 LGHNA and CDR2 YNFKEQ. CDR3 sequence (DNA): TGTGCCAGCACCCTAAGGGCTCCCAGCGGGGGGGCCAGATCCTACAATGAGCAGTTCTTC. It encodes CASTLRAPSGGARSYNEQFF.

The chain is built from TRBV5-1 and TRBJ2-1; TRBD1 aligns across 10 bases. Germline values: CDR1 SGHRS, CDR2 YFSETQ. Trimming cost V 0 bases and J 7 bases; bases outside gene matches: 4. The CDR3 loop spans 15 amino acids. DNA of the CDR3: TGCGCCAGCAGCTTGGTGACAGGGGGCCCGAATGAGCAGTTCTTC. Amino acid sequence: CASSLVTGGPNEQFF.

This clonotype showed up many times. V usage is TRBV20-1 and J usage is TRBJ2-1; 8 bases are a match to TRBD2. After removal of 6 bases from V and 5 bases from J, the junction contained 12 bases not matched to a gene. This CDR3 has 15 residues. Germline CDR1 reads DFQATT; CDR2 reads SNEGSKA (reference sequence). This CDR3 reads CSALRLSGGNNEQFF. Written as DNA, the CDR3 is TGCAGTGCCCTCCGTCTGAGCGGGGGAAACAATGAGCAGTTCTTC.

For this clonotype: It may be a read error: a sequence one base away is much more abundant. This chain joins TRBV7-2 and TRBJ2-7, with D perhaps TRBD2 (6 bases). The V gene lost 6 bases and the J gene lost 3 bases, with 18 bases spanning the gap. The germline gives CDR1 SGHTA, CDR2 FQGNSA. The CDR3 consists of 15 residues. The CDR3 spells CASRKGSIGSYEQYF. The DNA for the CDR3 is TGTGCCAGCAGAAAAGGTTCTATCGGGAGCTACGAGCAGTACTTC.

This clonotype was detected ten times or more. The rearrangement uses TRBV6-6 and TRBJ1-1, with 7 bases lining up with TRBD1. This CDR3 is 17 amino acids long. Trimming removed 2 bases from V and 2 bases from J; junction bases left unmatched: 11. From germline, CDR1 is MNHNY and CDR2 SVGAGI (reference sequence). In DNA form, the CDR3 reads TGTGCCAGCAGTTACCGACAGGGCGCGTTCACCAACACTGAAGCTTTCTTT. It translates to CASSYRQGAFTNTEAFF.

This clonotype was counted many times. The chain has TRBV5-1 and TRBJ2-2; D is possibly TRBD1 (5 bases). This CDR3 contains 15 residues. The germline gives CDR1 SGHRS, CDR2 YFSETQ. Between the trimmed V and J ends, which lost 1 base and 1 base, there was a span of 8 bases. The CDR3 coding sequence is TGCGCCAGCAGCTTGTTCAGGGTGAACACCGGGGAGCTGTTTTTT. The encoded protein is CASSLFRVNTGELFF.

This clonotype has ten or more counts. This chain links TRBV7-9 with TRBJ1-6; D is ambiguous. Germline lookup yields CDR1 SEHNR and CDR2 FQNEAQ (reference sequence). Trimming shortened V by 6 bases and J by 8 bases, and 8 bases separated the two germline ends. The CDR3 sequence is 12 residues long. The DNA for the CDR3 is TGTGCCAGCAGTTCGGAGTATTCACCCCTCCACTTT. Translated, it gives CASSSEYSPLHF.

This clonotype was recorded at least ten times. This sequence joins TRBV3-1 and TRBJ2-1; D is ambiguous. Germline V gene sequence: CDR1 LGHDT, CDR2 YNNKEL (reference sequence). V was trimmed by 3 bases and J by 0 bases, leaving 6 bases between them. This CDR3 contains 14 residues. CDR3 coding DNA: TGTGCCAGCAGCCAGCTTGGCTCCTACAATGAGCAGTTCTTC. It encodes CASSQLGSYNEQFF.

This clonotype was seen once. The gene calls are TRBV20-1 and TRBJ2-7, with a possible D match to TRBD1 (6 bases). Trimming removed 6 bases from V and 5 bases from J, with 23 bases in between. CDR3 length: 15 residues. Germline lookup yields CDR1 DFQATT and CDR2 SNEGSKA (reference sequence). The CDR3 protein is CSAVIGTSPGDEQYF. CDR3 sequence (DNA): TGCAGTGCGGTGATTGGGACAAGCCCAGGCGACGAGCAGTACTTC.